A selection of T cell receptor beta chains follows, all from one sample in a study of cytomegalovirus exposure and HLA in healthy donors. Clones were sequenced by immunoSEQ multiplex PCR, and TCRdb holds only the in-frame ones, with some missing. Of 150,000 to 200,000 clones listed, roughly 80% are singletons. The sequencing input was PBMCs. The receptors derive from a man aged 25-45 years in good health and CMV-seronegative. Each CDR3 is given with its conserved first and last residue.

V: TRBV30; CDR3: CAWSVGGTGGQPQHF
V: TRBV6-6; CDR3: CASSYSTLRVETQYF
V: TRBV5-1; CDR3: CASSLFAGSTDTQYF
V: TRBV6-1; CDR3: CASIEGGKFTDTQYF
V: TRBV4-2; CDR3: CASSQGSGADTEAFF
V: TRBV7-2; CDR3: CASSVLAGGPDTQYF
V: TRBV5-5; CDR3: CASSLAGTDNSPLHF
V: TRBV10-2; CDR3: CATLAGSAGNIQYF
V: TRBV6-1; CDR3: CASRQQGVRSGEQYF
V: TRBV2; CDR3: CASLGTSGRGGEQFF
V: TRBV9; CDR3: CASSVEGRTNEKLFF
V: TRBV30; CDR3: CAWSERRDSSYGYTF
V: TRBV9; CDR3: CASSVGGGLAYQETQYF
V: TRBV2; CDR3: CASSPGWRDTQYF
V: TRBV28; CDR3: CASSRGNSNQPQHF
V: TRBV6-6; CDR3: CASAGEGGVTGELFF
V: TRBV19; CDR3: CASSAELAGQGGNTEAFF
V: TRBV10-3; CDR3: CAIRQSSGNTIYF
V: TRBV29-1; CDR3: CSAGAGGPGWTDTQYF
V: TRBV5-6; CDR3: CASSLLGGFDTGELFF
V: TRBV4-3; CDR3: CASSQGVSGDNNSPLHF
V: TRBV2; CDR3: CASSGLAGQKETQYF
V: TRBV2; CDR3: CASSSIVGQSEDTIYF
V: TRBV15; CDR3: CATSRGGQIHNEQFF
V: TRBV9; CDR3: CASSVRRERDIQYF
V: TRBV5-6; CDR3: CASSLRQFNEQFF
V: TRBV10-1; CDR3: CASSPTGWHGYTF
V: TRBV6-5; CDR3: CASRYLSSGRSYEQYF
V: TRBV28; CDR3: CASSLLGAAGNSPLHF
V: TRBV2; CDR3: CASSQLVAGNEQFF
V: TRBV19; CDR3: CASSYRVAYEQYF
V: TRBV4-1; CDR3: CASSLNRASNQPQHF
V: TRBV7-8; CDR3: CASSLGQGVTEAFF
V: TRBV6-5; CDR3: CASSPDRTNEKLFF